These T cell receptor beta chains were read from a single sample in a study of T cell repertoires in cytomegalovirus infection. TCRdb re-called the reads with MiXCR, one entry per CDR3 protein. The table records roughly 130,000 distinct CDR3 sequences, roughly 8.2% of them present only once. The sample taken for sequencing was PBMCs. The receptors were gathered from a human donor in good health (CMV status not recorded). Some clones in this sample may be carry-over from other donors' samples. CDR3s include the opening cysteine and the closing phenylalanine or tryptophan. The order of the fields is D gene, V gene, clone size, J gene, CDR3 DNA, CDR3 protein. D genes are given only for firm matches. Rows may omit the clone size; those that give it use once, few, many or a size class.

TRBD1,TRBV20-1,many,TRBJ1-2,TGCAGTGCTCGGGACAGTTATGGCTACACCTTC,CSARDSYGYTF
TRBD2,TRBV20-1,many,TRBJ2-3,TGCAGTGCTGCACTAGCGGGGGGGCGGGGCACAGATACGCAGTATTTT,CSAALAGGRGTDTQYF
.,TRBV6-6,.,TRBJ2-1,TGTGCCAGCACGGGCAGGGACAATGAGCAGTTCTTC,CASTGRDNEQFF
.,TRBV28,many,TRBJ1-2,TGTGCCAGCAGTTTAGGTCCGCCGGCCTCCGACGGCTACACCTTC,CASSLGPPASDGYTF
TRBD1,TRBV2,many,TRBJ2-2,TGTGCCAGCAGTCTAAGAGTGACAGGGGGGGACGGGGAGCTGTTTTTT,CASSLRVTGGDGELFF
.,TRBV11-2,many,TRBJ2-7,TGTGCCAGCAGCAACATCGGGACTGTCTCCTACGAGCAGTACTTC,CASSNIGTVSYEQYF
.,TRBV18,many,TRBJ1-2,TGTGCCAGCTCACCGACGGAGTGGGGCTACACCTTC,CASSPTEWGYTF
.,TRBV4-2,many,TRBJ1-4,TGTGCCAGCAGCCAAGGTCAGAGTGAAAAACTGTTTTTT,CASSQGQSEKLFF
.,TRBV28,few,TRBJ2-3,TGTGCCAGCACTGGGGGCGGGGCAGATACGCAGTATTTT,CASTGGGADTQYF
.,TRBV5-4,few,TRBJ2-3,TGTGCCAGCAGCTTGACCCCCGGGACTAGCACAGATACGCAGTATTTT,CASSLTPGTSTDTQYF
TRBD1,TRBV29-1,few,TRBJ2-1,TGCAGCGTTGAAAAAGGGACAGGCGTTACCAATGAGCAGTTCTTC,CSVEKGTGVTNEQFF
.,TRBV2,.,TRBJ2-7,TGTGCCAGCAGTGTCGCCGTATCCTACGAGCAGTACTTC,CASSVAVSYEQYF
.,TRBV4-1,many,TRBJ1-2,TGCGCCAGCAGCATATCCACAGGGAATGGCTACACCTTC,CASSISTGNGYTF
TRBD2,TRBV6-4,many,TRBJ2-1,TGTGCCAGCAGTGAGGTACTAGCGGGGGGATTTAATGAGCAGTTCTTC,CASSEVLAGGFNEQFF
.,TRBV6-2/TRBV6-3,.,TRBJ1-1,TGTGCCAGCAGCCCTTTGCGATTGAACACTGAAGCTTTCTTT,CASSPLRLNTEAFF
TRBD2,TRBV19,.,TRBJ2-3,TGTGCCAGTAGTCCACTAGCGGGTCTCACAGATACGCAGTATTTT,CASSPLAGLTDTQYF
.,TRBV2,many,TRBJ2-7,TGTGCCCTCGTGAGGGCAGGGGACTACGAGCAGTACTTC,CALVRAGDYEQYF
.,TRBV7-2,many,TRBJ2-3,TGTGCCAGCAGTCAGCAGGGCACAGATACGCAGTATTTT,CASSQQGTDTQYF
.,TRBV29-1,few,TRBJ2-2,TGCAGCGTTGGTAGGCCACACACCGGGGAGCTGTTTTTT,CSVGRPHTGELFF
.,TRBV25-1,.,TRBJ1-5,TGTGCCAGCAGTGAAGGGTCCTATAGCAATCAGCCCCAGCATTTT,CASSEGSYSNQPQHF
.,TRBV12-3/TRBV12-4,few,TRBJ2-5,TGTGCCAGCGGGCCCCAAGAGACCCAGTACTTC,CASGPQETQYF
TRBD2,TRBV11-2,many,TRBJ2-5,TGTGCCAGCAGCCCCGGACTAGCGGGGAAAGAGACCCAGTACTTC,CASSPGLAGKETQYF
TRBD2,TRBV27,.,TRBJ2-1,TGTGCCAGCATAAAGAGCGGGGGGGCGAATGAGCAGTTCTTC,CASIKSGGANEQFF
.,TRBV4-2,many,TRBJ2-1,TGTGCCAGCAGCCAAGATCGGCTAGTTCTCCGGGAGCAGTTCTTC,CASSQDRLVLREQFF
.,TRBV24-1,.,TRBJ1-2,TGTGCCACCAGTGACAGATCAAACTATGGCTACACCTTC,CATSDRSNYGYTF
.,TRBV29-1,.,TRBJ2-5,TGCAGCGTTGAGTCAGGGGTTGAGACCCAGTACTTC,CSVESGVETQYF
.,TRBV11-3,many,TRBJ1-1,TGTGCCAGCAGCACCGTAACCAAGGGGGGCTTT,CASSTVTKGGF
.,TRBV20-1,.,TRBJ2-3,TGCAGTGCTAGAAAACTGCCCACAGATACGCAGTATTTT,CSARKLPTDTQYF
.,TRBV29-1,.,TRBJ2-1,TGCAGCGTTGAAGCCCAGACAGCCGTAAATATTAATGAGCAGTTCTTC,CSVEAQTAVNINEQFF
TRBD1,TRBV12-3/TRBV12-4,.,TRBJ1-2,TGTGCCAGCAGTTTTCGGGACAGGTCGATGTATGGCTACACCTTC,CASSFRDRSMYGYTF
TRBD1,TRBV2,many,TRBJ2-7,TGTGCCAGCACCCCCTGGATACAGGGGGCCACCTACGAGCAGTACTTC,CASTPWIQGATYEQYF
.,TRBV2,many,TRBJ2-7,TGTGCCAGCAGATCGGCCAGGGCAGGGAAAGAGTACGAGCAGTACTTC,CASRSARAGKEYEQYF
.,TRBV14,many,TRBJ1-6,TGTGCCAGCAGCCAAAAGGAGAGTCGCTCACCCCTCCACTTT,CASSQKESRSPLHF
.,TRBV11-3,many,TRBJ2-3,TGTGCCAGCGCGGATATTAGCACAGATACGCAGTATTTT,CASADISTDTQYF
TRBD2,TRBV28,many,TRBJ2-5,TGTGCCAGCAGTCCCTCCCCGGGACTAGCGGGGCCACAAGAGACCCAGTACTTC,CASSPSPGLAGPQETQYF
.,TRBV27,many,TRBJ1-1,TGTGCCAGCAGTCACGGACTGTACACTGAAGCTTTCTTT,CASSHGLYTEAFF
.,TRBV12-3/TRBV12-4,many,TRBJ1-5,TGTGCCAGCAGAGGGGGGGTAAGCAATCAGCCCCAGCATTTT,CASRGGVSNQPQHF
TRBD1,TRBV28,many,TRBJ1-1,TGTGCCAGCCCGGGACAGGGGATGAACACTGAAGCTTTCTTT,CASPGQGMNTEAFF
.,TRBV19,many,TRBJ2-3,TGTGCCAGTAGCGATATACTAGCCACAGATACGCAGTATTTT,CASSDILATDTQYF
.,TRBV19,few,TRBJ1-5,TGTGCCAGTAGTACAAAGAATCAGCCCCAGCATTTT,CASSTKNQPQHF
.,TRBV6-5,many,TRBJ2-1,TGTGCCAGCAGCCGTCTGGGGGGCGCGGGCAATGAGCAGTTCTTC,CASSRLGGAGNEQFF
TRBD1,TRBV14,few,TRBJ2-7,TGTGCCAGCAGCCAAACCGGGACAGGGGACTACGAGCAGTACTTC,CASSQTGTGDYEQYF
.,TRBV19,many,TRBJ1-5,TGTGCCAGTAGTACAACCCGGGACAGCAATCAGCCCCAGCATTTT,CASSTTRDSNQPQHF
TRBD2,TRBV29-1,.,TRBJ2-1,TGCAGCGTTGATCAGTCGGGGGGGCCCACTGAGCAGTTCTTC,CSVDQSGGPTEQFF
.,TRBV7-9,many,TRBJ2-5,TGTGCCAGCAGCTCGCTCCGGGGGAGAGAGACCCAGTACTTC,CASSSLRGRETQYF
.,TRBV28,.,TRBJ2-3,TGTGCCAGCAGTTTCCCGGGCCCCACAGATACGCAGTATTTT,CASSFPGPTDTQYF
.,TRBV28,many,TRBJ1-5,TGTGCCAGCAGTATTTTGCAGGATAGCAATCAGCCCCAGCATTTT,CASSILQDSNQPQHF
.,TRBV9,many,TRBJ2-7,TGTGCCAGCAGCGTAGACTTGGTTTCGCCGGGAGAGCAGTACTTC,CASSVDLVSPGEQYF
.,TRBV28,many,TRBJ1-6,TGTGCCAGCAGGCCCACAGGGACTCGGGGCACCCTCCACTTT,CASRPTGTRGTLHF
.,TRBV30,many,TRBJ1-5,TGTGCCTGGAGTAAGGGGAATAATCAGCCCCAGCATTTT,CAWSKGNNQPQHF
TRBD1,TRBV4-1,many,TRBJ1-1,TGCGCCAGCAGCCAATCGACAGGGGGATGGACTGAAGCTTTCTTT,CASSQSTGGWTEAFF
TRBD2,TRBV3-1,.,TRBJ2-5,TGTGCCAGCAGCCCAGATAAGCGGGGGCTGAGGGAGACCCAGTACTTC,CASSPDKRGLRETQYF
.,TRBV29-1,.,TRBJ2-3,TGCAGCGTTGGGGGGGACAGAGAACGTACAGATACGCAGTATTTT,CSVGGDRERTDTQYF
.,TRBV7-8,many,TRBJ1-2,TGTGCCAGCAGCTTACAGGGAATGGCGGACTATGGCTACACCTTC,CASSLQGMADYGYTF
TRBD2,TRBV7-2,many,TRBJ2-3,TGTGCCAGCAGCTTAGCGTTAAAGCGGGAGATGGATACGCAGTATTTT,CASSLALKREMDTQYF